A selection of T cell receptor beta chains follows, all from one sample in a study of shared clonotypes between healthy human individuals. The method was immunoSEQ multiplex PCR; TCRdb's version includes in-frame clones alone and lacks a portion of them. The data hold about 490,000 clones, with 60% to 80% observed a single time. The sequencing input was PBMCs. The receptors were gathered from a woman in her thirties or forties in good health. Some clones in this sample may be carry-over from other donors' samples. Each CDR3 is given with its conserved first and last residue. The D gene is left open where the match is weak. Only some rows state a clone size, as once, few, many or a class for expanded clones.

j_call	clone_size	v_call	cdr3_length	d_call	cdr3_nt	cdr3_aa
TRBJ1-4	NA	TRBV5-5	13	NA	TGTGCCAGCAGCACGGACAGCAATGAAAAACTGTTTTTT	CASSTDSNEKLFF
TRBJ2-1	NA	TRBV5-4	16	TRBD2	TGTGCCAGCAGCTTGGGGAGCGGGAACCTCTACAATGAGCAGTTCTTC	CASSLGSGNLYNEQFF
TRBJ2-3	NA	TRBV29-1	12	NA	TGCAGCGTTGGTGAGGGTAGGGATACGCAGTATTTT	CSVGEGRDTQYF
TRBJ2-1	NA	TRBV18	16	NA	TGTGCCAGCCTATCCTCGGGTAGCGGAACTTACAATGAGCAGTTCTTC	CASLSSGSGTYNEQFF
TRBJ1-2	NA	TRBV28	17	TRBD1	TGTGCCAGCAGTTTAACACGGGGGACAGGCCCCAACTATGGCTACACCTTC	CASSLTRGTGPNYGYTF
TRBJ2-1	NA	TRBV5-1	17	TRBD2	TGCGCCAGCAGCCGGAAGAGGACTAGCGGAACTTACAATGAGCAGTTCTTC	CASSRKRTSGTYNEQFF
TRBJ2-1	NA	TRBV7-3	15	NA	TGTGCCAGCAGCTTAGAGGGGGGGTCCTACAATGAGCAGTTCTTC	CASSLEGGSYNEQFF
TRBJ2-2	NA	TRBV5-4	17	TRBD2	TGTGCCAGCAGAGCCGGGACTAGCGGGAGGAACACCGGGGAGCTGTTTTTT	CASRAGTSGRNTGELFF
TRBJ2-1	NA	TRBV10-3	12	NA	TGTGCCATCAGTCTGTCTTCGATTGAGCAGTTCTTC	CAISLSSIEQFF
TRBJ1-1	NA	TRBV6-5	16	NA	TGTGCCAGCAGTTCCGGGTTCCACTCCATCAACACTGAAGCTTTCTTT	CASSSGFHSINTEAFF
TRBJ1-5	NA	TRBV28	20	TRBD1	TGTGCCAGCAGTTTAGGGTGGGGGACAGGGGGAATTTTTAGCAATCAGCCCCAGCATTTT	CASSLGWGTGGIFSNQPQHF
TRBJ2-5	NA	TRBV5-5	17	NA	TGTGCCAGCAGCGCGGAAGGGTGGCGGGAACTACAAGAGACCCAGTACTTC	CASSAEGWRELQETQYF
TRBJ1-4	NA	TRBV5-1	14	TRBD1	TGCGCCAGCAGCTCCTTGACAGGGGGCGAAAAACTGTTTTTT	CASSSLTGGEKLFF
TRBJ2-1	NA	TRBV14	13	NA	TGTGCCAGCAGCCACGGACCCGGACAGGAGCAGTTCTTC	CASSHGPGQEQFF
TRBJ2-2	once	TRBV6-4	15	NA	TGTGCCAGCAGGTACAGGGACCAATACACCGGGGAGCTGTTTTTT	CASRYRDQYTGELFF
TRBJ2-3	NA	TRBV19	12	NA	TGTGCCAGTAGTATGGCGCGAGATACGCAGTATTTT	CASSMARDTQYF
TRBJ1-5	NA	TRBV28	15	NA	TGTGCCAGCACCCTGGCAGCTTTGGGCAATCAGCCCCAGCATTTT	CASTLAALGNQPQHF
TRBJ2-1	NA	TRBV2	13	NA	TGTGCCAGCAGTGAAGGGGTGGGAGATGAGCAGTTCTTC	CASSEGVGDEQFF
TRBJ1-3	few	TRBV12-1	20	NA	TGTGCCAGCAGCCTTGCCGGGGGACAGGGGGAAACGCCGACTGGAAACACCATATATTTT	CASSLAGGQGETPTGNTIYF
TRBJ1-1	NA	TRBV28	12	NA	TGTGCCAGCAGTTTAATTGGCGGGGAAGCTTTCTTT	CASSLIGGEAFF
TRBJ2-5	NA	TRBV18	13	NA	TGTGCCAGCAGCTGGACTACCCAAGAGACCCAGTACTTC	CASSWTTQETQYF
TRBJ2-1	NA	TRBV10-3	14	NA	TGTGCCATCAGTGAGTCGTTGGGAGAGAATGAGCAGTTCTTC	CAISESLGENEQFF
TRBJ1-5	NA	TRBV6-1	18	NA	TGTGCCAGCAGTGAAGCGGGCACAGGTGTGGGTAGCAATCAGCCCCAGCATTTT	CASSEAGTGVGSNQPQHF
TRBJ1-1	NA	TRBV5-1	16	NA	TGCGCCAGCAGCCGCACCCAGACAAATGTGGACACTGAAGCTTTCTTT	CASSRTQTNVDTEAFF
TRBJ1-4	NA	TRBV28	15	TRBD1	TGTGCCAGCAGTTTTACGGACAGGGTATATGAAAAACTGTTTTTT	CASSFTDRVYEKLFF
TRBJ2-1	NA	TRBV6-1	14	TRBD2	TGTGCCAGCTATCCGGGACTAGCGGCCTACAGGCAGTTCTTC	CASYPGLAAYRQFF
TRBJ2-1	NA	TRBV6-6	16	TRBD1	TGTGCCAGCAGTTACGTGGCCGGGACAGGGTCGAATGAGCAGTTCTTC	CASSYVAGTGSNEQFF
TRBJ1-5	NA	TRBV18	15	NA	TGTGCCAGCTCACCAACGGCAGATAGCAATCAGCCCCAGCATTTT	CASSPTADSNQPQHF
TRBJ2-7	NA	TRBV11-1	14	TRBD2	TGTGCCAGCAGCTGGACTAGCGGGAGAAGCGAGCAGTACTTC	CASSWTSGRSEQYF
TRBJ1-4	NA	TRBV1	16	NA	TGCACCAGCAGCCAAGAGGGGGACAGGGTTAATGAAAAACTGTTTTTT	CTSSQEGDRVNEKLFF
TRBJ2-5	NA	TRBV18	14	NA	TGTGCCAGCTCACCACCGTCAGCCGTGGAGACCCAGTACTTC	CASSPPSAVETQYF
TRBJ1-1	NA	TRBV4-1	17	NA	TGCGCCAGCAGCGCCGTCCAGGGTCTGGGAATGAACACTGAAGCTTTCTTT	CASSAVQGLGMNTEAFF
TRBJ2-7	once	TRBV5-1	16	TRBD2	TGCGCCAGCAGCTTGGTCTCAGGACTAGGGGTTTCCGAGCAGTACTTC	CASSLVSGLGVSEQYF
TRBJ2-1	NA	TRBV9	16	NA	TGTGCCAGCAGCGTAGGGGGAGGGACAGCATACAATGAGCAGTTCTTC	CASSVGGGTAYNEQFF
TRBJ1-5	NA	TRBV2	15	NA	TGTGCCAGCCGCTACAGAGTAGATGGCAATCAGCCCCAGCATTTT	CASRYRVDGNQPQHF
TRBJ2-7	NA	TRBV5-6	14	TRBD2	TGTGCCAGCAGCTCCACTAGCGACTCCTACGAGCAGTACTTC	CASSSTSDSYEQYF
TRBJ2-7	NA	TRBV28	14	TRBD1	TGTGCCAGCAGAAACGCAGGGGGCTCCTACGAGCAGTACTTC	CASRNAGGSYEQYF